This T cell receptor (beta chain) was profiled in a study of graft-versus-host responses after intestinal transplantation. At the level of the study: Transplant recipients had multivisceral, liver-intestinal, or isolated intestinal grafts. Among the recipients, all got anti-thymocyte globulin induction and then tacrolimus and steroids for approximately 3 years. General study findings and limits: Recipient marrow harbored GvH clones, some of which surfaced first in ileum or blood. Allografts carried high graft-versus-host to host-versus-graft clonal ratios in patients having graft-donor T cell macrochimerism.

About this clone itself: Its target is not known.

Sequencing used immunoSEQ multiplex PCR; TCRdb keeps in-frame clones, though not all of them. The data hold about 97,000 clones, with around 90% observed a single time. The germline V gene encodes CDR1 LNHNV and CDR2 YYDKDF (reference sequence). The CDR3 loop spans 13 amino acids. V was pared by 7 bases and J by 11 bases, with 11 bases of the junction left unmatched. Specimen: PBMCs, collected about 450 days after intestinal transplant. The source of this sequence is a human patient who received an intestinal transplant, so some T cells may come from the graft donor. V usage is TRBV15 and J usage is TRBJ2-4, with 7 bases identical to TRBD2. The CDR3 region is CATTHRGDSFQYF. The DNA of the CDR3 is TGTGCCACCACCCATCGGGGGGATTCCTTTCAGTACTTC.